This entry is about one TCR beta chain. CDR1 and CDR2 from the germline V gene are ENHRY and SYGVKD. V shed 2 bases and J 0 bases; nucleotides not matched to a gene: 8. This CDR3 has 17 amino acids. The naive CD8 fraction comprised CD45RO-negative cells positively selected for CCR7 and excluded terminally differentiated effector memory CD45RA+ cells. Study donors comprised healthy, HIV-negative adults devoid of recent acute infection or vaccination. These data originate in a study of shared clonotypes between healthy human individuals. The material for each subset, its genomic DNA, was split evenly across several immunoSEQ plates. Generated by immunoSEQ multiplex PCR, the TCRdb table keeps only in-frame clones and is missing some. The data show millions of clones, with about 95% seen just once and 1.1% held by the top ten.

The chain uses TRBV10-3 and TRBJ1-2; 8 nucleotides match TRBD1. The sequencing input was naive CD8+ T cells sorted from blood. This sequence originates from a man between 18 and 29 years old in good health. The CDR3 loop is CAISELTTGVANYGYTF. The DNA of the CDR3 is TGTGCCATCAGTGAGCTCACGACAGGGGTGGCTAACTATGGCTACACCTTC.